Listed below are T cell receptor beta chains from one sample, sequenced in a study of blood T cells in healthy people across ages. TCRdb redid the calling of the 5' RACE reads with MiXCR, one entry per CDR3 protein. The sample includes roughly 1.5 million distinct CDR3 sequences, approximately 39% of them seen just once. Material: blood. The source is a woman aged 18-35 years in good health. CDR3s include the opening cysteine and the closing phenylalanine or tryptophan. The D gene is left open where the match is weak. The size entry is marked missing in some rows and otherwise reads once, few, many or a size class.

cdr3_aa: CSVVGDTIGAFF
cdr3_nt: TGCAGCGTTGTGGGGGACACCATTGGGGCTTTCTTT
j_call: TRBJ1-1
d_call: .
v_call: TRBV29-1
clone_size: .

cdr3_aa: CASSLIAGVKRYEQYF
cdr3_nt: TGTGCCAGCAGCTTAATAGCGGGAGTTAAGAGATACGAGCAGTACTTC
j_call: TRBJ2-7
d_call: TRBD2
v_call: TRBV11-2
clone_size: .

cdr3_aa: CASSEAPGGIQYF
cdr3_nt: TGTGCCAGCAGTGAAGCGCCCGGGGGCATTCAGTACTTC
j_call: TRBJ2-4
d_call: .
v_call: TRBV2
clone_size: few

cdr3_aa: CASSRDRGLNTEAFF
cdr3_nt: TGTGCCAGCAGCCGCGACAGGGGTCTGAACACTGAAGCTTTCTTT
j_call: TRBJ1-1
d_call: TRBD1
v_call: TRBV6-5
clone_size: .

cdr3_aa: CASSPSRGLFEQFF
cdr3_nt: TGTGCCAGCAGCCCCTCCCGGGGCCTTTTTGAGCAGTTCTTC
j_call: TRBJ2-1
d_call: .
v_call: TRBV11-2
clone_size: .

cdr3_aa: CSARAASGSYEQYF
cdr3_nt: TGCAGTGCTAGGGCGGCTAGCGGGAGCTACGAGCAGTACTTC
j_call: TRBJ2-7
d_call: TRBD2
v_call: TRBV20-1
clone_size: .

cdr3_aa: CASSSTLVADYEQYF
cdr3_nt: TGTGCCAGCAGCTCAACATTGGTAGCGGATTACGAGCAGTACTTC
j_call: TRBJ2-7
d_call: .
v_call: TRBV7-2
clone_size: .

cdr3_aa: CASSQFQGGTEAFF
cdr3_nt: TGTGCCAGCAGCCAGTTTCAGGGGGGAACTGAAGCTTTCTTT
j_call: TRBJ1-1
d_call: TRBD1
v_call: TRBV4-2
clone_size: many

cdr3_aa: CASRTGTGPGYEQYF
cdr3_nt: TGTGCCAGCAGAACCGGGACAGGGCCGGGCTACGAGCAGTACTTC
j_call: TRBJ2-7
d_call: TRBD1
v_call: TRBV6-5
clone_size: once

cdr3_aa: CASSTGQGRPNEKLFF
cdr3_nt: TGCGCCAGCAGCACGGGACAGGGGCGCCCTAATGAAAAACTGTTTTTT
j_call: TRBJ1-4
d_call: TRBD1
v_call: TRBV5-1
clone_size: .

cdr3_aa: CASSLVSITGNEQFF
cdr3_nt: TGTGCCAGCAGCTTAGTTTCTATAACGGGCAATGAGCAGTTCTTC
j_call: TRBJ2-1
d_call: .
v_call: TRBV13
clone_size: .

cdr3_aa: CSARDRDSNYGYTF
cdr3_nt: TGCAGTGCTAGAGACCGGGACAGTAACTATGGCTACACCTTC
j_call: TRBJ1-2
d_call: TRBD1
v_call: TRBV20-1
clone_size: few

cdr3_aa: CASSQGLGPGPNYGYTF
cdr3_nt: TGCGCCAGCAGCCAAGGTCTGGGCCCAGGTCCTAACTATGGCTACACCTTC
j_call: TRBJ1-2
d_call: .
v_call: TRBV4-1
clone_size: .

cdr3_aa: CASSAGTSGFPSYNEQFF
cdr3_nt: TGTGCCAGCAGCGCCGGGACTAGCGGGTTCCCTTCCTACAATGAGCAGTTCTTC
j_call: TRBJ2-1
d_call: TRBD2
v_call: TRBV7-8
clone_size: few

cdr3_aa: CATSDLWGDTQYF
cdr3_nt: TGTGCCACCAGTGATCTTTGGGGAGATACGCAGTATTTT
j_call: TRBJ2-3
d_call: .
v_call: TRBV24-1
clone_size: .

cdr3_aa: CSVESTGSTYEQYF
cdr3_nt: TGCAGCGTTGAATCGACAGGGAGCACCTACGAGCAGTACTTC
j_call: TRBJ2-7
d_call: TRBD1
v_call: TRBV29-1
clone_size: .

cdr3_aa: CASSGGTDYTDTQYF
cdr3_nt: TGTGCCAGCAGTGGGGGGACAGACTACACAGATACGCAGTATTTT
j_call: TRBJ2-3
d_call: TRBD1
v_call: TRBV25-1
clone_size: once

cdr3_aa: CASSLSYSSGNTIYF
cdr3_nt: TGTGCCAGCAGCTTATCGTACAGCTCAGGAAACACCATATATTTT
j_call: TRBJ1-3
d_call: .
v_call: TRBV7-9
clone_size: .

cdr3_aa: CASSLVASAAYEQYF
cdr3_nt: TGTGCCAGCAGCTTAGTTGCTAGCGCGGCCTACGAGCAGTACTTC
j_call: TRBJ2-7
d_call: .
v_call: TRBV11-2
clone_size: .

cdr3_aa: CASSPYQGHPTAGGPQEQFF
cdr3_nt: TGTGCCAGCAGTCCGTACCAGGGACACCCAACAGCGGGGGGCCCTCAGGAGCAGTTCTTC
j_call: TRBJ2-1
d_call: TRBD2
v_call: TRBV28
clone_size: .

cdr3_aa: CASSRPGTRSYEQYF
cdr3_nt: TGTGCCAGCAGCCGTCCCGGGACTCGCTCCTACGAGCAGTACTTC
j_call: TRBJ2-7
d_call: .
v_call: TRBV7-9
clone_size: many

cdr3_aa: CASSSPGIAGLQETQYF
cdr3_nt: TGTGCCAGCAGCTCCCCCGGAATAGCGGGCCTTCAAGAGACCCAGTACTTC
j_call: TRBJ2-5
d_call: TRBD2
v_call: TRBV7-2
clone_size: .

cdr3_aa: CASSFAGALSYNEQYF
cdr3_nt: TGTGCCAGCAGTTTCGCAGGGGCCCTCTCCTACAATGAGCAGTACTTC
j_call: TRBJ2-7
d_call: .
v_call: TRBV27
clone_size: .

cdr3_aa: CASSARLAWGETQYF
cdr3_nt: TGTGCCAGCAGTGCCAGACTAGCTTGGGGAGAGACCCAGTACTTC
j_call: TRBJ2-5
d_call: TRBD2
v_call: TRBV2
clone_size: few

cdr3_aa: CASSSDSFIYEQYF
cdr3_nt: TGTGCCAGCAGTTCGGACAGTTTTATTTACGAGCAGTACTTC
j_call: TRBJ2-7
d_call: .
v_call: TRBV2
clone_size: .

cdr3_aa: CASSEIYGGAYNEQFF
cdr3_nt: TGTGCCAGTAGTGAAATTTATGGGGGGGCCTACAATGAGCAGTTCTTC
j_call: TRBJ2-1
d_call: TRBD2
v_call: TRBV6-1
clone_size: once

cdr3_aa: CASSRPGLADIYNEQFF
cdr3_nt: TGTGCCAGCAGCCGGCCGGGACTAGCGGATATTTACAATGAGCAGTTCTTC
j_call: TRBJ2-1
d_call: TRBD2
v_call: TRBV6-2/TRBV6-3
clone_size: few

cdr3_aa: CASSYPGQGGGETQYF
cdr3_nt: TGTGCCAGCAGTTACCCAGGACAGGGTGGGGGGGAGACCCAGTACTTC
j_call: TRBJ2-5
d_call: TRBD1
v_call: TRBV6-5
clone_size: .

cdr3_aa: CSAGLAGGPADTQYF
cdr3_nt: TGCAGTGCCGGGCTGGCGGGAGGGCCCGCAGATACGCAGTATTTT
j_call: TRBJ2-3
d_call: TRBD2
v_call: TRBV20-1
clone_size: few

cdr3_aa: CSVALLALGPTDTQYF
cdr3_nt: TGCAGCGTTGCACTCCTAGCGCTGGGGCCCACAGATACGCAGTATTTT
j_call: TRBJ2-3
d_call: .
v_call: TRBV29-1
clone_size: .

cdr3_aa: CASSQLPFGLGRDQPQHF
cdr3_nt: TGCGCCAGCAGCCAGCTGCCCTTTGGACTCGGAAGGGATCAGCCCCAGCATTTT
j_call: TRBJ1-5
d_call: .
v_call: TRBV4-1
clone_size: .

cdr3_aa: CASSHLRTGPHEQYF
cdr3_nt: TGTGCCAGCAGCCATCTGCGGACAGGGCCTCACGAGCAGTACTTC
j_call: TRBJ2-7
d_call: TRBD1
v_call: TRBV4-2
clone_size: .

cdr3_aa: CASSVGTGGNEQFF
cdr3_nt: TGTGCCAGCAGTGTCGGGACAGGGGGCAATGAGCAGTTCTTC
j_call: TRBJ2-1
d_call: TRBD1
v_call: TRBV27
clone_size: few

cdr3_aa: CASSPRAQYF
cdr3_nt: TGTGCCAGCAGCCCTAGGGCCCAGTACTTC
j_call: TRBJ2-5
d_call: .
v_call: TRBV2
clone_size: few

cdr3_aa: CASSNLGSNYEQYF
cdr3_nt: TGTGCCAGCAGCAACCTCGGGAGTAACTACGAGCAGTACTTC
j_call: TRBJ2-7
d_call: .
v_call: TRBV7-9
clone_size: .

cdr3_aa: CASSQPPDRDPFF
cdr3_nt: TGTGCCAGCAGCCAGCCTCCCGACAGGGACCCTTTCTTT
j_call: TRBJ1-1
d_call: TRBD1
v_call: TRBV3-1
clone_size: .

cdr3_aa: CASSSRLAATDTQYF
cdr3_nt: TGTGCCAGCAGCTCGCGACTAGCGGCCACAGATACGCAGTATTTT
j_call: TRBJ2-3
d_call: TRBD2
v_call: TRBV7-3
clone_size: few

cdr3_aa: CASRWTAYNEQFF
cdr3_nt: TGTGCCAGCAGATGGACAGCGTACAACGAGCAGTTCTTC
j_call: TRBJ2-1
d_call: .
v_call: TRBV12-3/TRBV12-4
clone_size: .

cdr3_aa: CANSLPGAGTEAFF
cdr3_nt: TGTGCCAACAGCTTACCGGGGGCCGGCACTGAAGCTTTCTTT
j_call: TRBJ1-1
d_call: .
v_call: TRBV6-5
clone_size: .

cdr3_aa: CASSFGGGSGGSYEQYF
cdr3_nt: TGTGCCAGCAGCTTTGGCGGAGGTAGCGGGGGTTCCTACGAGCAGTACTTC
j_call: TRBJ2-7
d_call: TRBD2
v_call: TRBV5-4
clone_size: few

cdr3_aa: CSASVVGAYNEQFF
cdr3_nt: TGCAGTGCTAGTGTAGTCGGGGCCTACAATGAGCAGTTCTTC
j_call: TRBJ2-1
d_call: .
v_call: TRBV20-1
clone_size: few

cdr3_aa: CATSGKNSPQYEQYF
cdr3_nt: TGTGCCACCAGCGGAAAAAATAGCCCGCAGTACGAGCAGTACTTC
j_call: TRBJ2-7
d_call: .
v_call: TRBV15
clone_size: .

cdr3_aa: CSAGLRDRDFYEQYF
cdr3_nt: TGCAGTGCCGGCCTCCGGGACAGGGACTTCTACGAGCAGTACTTC
j_call: TRBJ2-7
d_call: TRBD1
v_call: TRBV20-1
clone_size: .

cdr3_aa: CASSVRQRNYGYTF
cdr3_nt: TGTGCCAGCAGCGTCAGACAGCGAAACTATGGCTACACCTTC
j_call: TRBJ1-2
d_call: .
v_call: TRBV9
clone_size: few